This T cell receptor (beta chain) is from a study of cytotoxic CD8 clonotypes in ibrutinib-treated CLL. At the level of the study: Among responders, some 25 were partial and 2 complete; after median roughly 70 months, approximately 15 stayed remitted and roughly twelve progressed.

This CDR3 is built from 17 residues. Trimming removed 0 bases from V and 6 bases from J; junction bases left unmatched: 13. CDR1 and CDR2 from the germline V gene are SGDLS and YYNGEE. The intended depth for sequencing was 1 in 200,000 to 1 in 1 million T cells. Sequenced by immunoSEQ multiplex PCR; TCRdb stores in-frame clones only, minus some. The sample lists under 150,000 clones, 84% occurring once. The specimen comprised PBMCs, sampled after 24 months of ibrutinib treatment. The gene calls are TRBV9 and TRBJ2-5; 8 bases map to TRBD1. This clonotype originated in a human donor with chronic lymphocytic leukemia. The CDR3 DNA reads TGTGCCAGCAGCGTAGGAGTCTCAGGACAGGGTGTGCAGACCCAGTACTTC. Translated: CASSVGVSGQGVQTQYF. Looking up the rest from reference TRBV9 and TRBJ2-5 gives the full variable domain: DSGVTQTPKHLITATGQRVTLRCSPRSGDLSVYWYQQSLDQGLQFLIQYYNGEERAKGNILERFSAQQFPDLHSELNLSSLELGDSALYFCASSVGVSGQGVQTQYFGPGTRLLVL.